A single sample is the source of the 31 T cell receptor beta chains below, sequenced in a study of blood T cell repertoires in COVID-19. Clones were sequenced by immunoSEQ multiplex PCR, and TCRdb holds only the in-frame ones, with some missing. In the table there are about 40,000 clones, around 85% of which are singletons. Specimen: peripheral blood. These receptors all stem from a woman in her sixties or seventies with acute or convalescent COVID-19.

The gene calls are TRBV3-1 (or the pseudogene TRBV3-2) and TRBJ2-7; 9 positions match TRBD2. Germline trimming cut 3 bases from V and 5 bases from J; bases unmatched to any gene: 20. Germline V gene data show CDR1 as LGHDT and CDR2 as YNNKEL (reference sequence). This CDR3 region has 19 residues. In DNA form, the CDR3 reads TGTGCCAGCAGCCATAATATTCACGCGGGGGGGCCGGGCGGCCACGAGCAGTACTTC. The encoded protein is CASSHNIHAGGPGGHEQYF.

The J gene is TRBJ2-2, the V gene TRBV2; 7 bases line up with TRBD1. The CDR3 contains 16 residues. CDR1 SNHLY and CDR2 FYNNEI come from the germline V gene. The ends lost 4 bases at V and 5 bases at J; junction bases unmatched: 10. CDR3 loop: CASSAQTGSVTGELFF. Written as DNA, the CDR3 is TGTGCCAGCAGTGCCCAGACAGGGTCGGTGACCGGGGAGCTGTTTTTT.

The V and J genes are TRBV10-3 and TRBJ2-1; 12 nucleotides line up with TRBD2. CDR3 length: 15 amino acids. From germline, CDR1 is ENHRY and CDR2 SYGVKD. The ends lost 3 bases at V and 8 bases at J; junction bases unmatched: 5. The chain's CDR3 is CAISDLAGGPDEQFF. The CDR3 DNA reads TGTGCCATCAGTGATCTAGCGGGAGGGCCCGATGAGCAGTTCTTC.

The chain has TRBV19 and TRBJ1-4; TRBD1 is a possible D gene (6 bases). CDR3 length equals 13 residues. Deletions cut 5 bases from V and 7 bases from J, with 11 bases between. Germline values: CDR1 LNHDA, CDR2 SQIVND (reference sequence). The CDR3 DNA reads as TGTGCCAGTAGTGCCCGACAGGCTGAAAAACTGTTTTTT. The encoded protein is CASSARQAEKLFF. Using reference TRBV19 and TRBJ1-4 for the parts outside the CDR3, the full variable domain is DGGITQSPKYLFRKEGQNVTLSCEQNLNHDAMYWYRQDPGQGLRLIYYSQIVNDFQKGDIAEGYSVSREKKESFPLTVTSAQKNPTAFYLCASSARQAEKLFFGSGTQLSVL.

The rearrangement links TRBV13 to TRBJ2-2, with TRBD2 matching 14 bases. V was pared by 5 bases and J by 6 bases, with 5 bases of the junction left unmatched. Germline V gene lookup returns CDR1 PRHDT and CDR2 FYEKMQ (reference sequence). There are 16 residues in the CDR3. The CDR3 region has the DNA TGTGCCAGCAGCCTGGGACTAGCGGGAGTACCCGGGGAGCTGTTTTTT. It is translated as CASSLGLAGVPGELFF.

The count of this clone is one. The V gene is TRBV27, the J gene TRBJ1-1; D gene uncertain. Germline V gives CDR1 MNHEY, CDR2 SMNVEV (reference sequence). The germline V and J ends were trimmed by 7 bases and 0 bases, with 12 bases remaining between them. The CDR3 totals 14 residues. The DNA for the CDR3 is TGTGCCAGCATGGCGGGGTCCATGAACACTGAAGCTTTCTTT. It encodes CASMAGSMNTEAFF.

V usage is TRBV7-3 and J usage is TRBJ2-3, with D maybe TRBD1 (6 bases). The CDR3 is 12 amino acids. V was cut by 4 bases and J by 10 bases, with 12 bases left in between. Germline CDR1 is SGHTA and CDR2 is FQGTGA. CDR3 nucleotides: TGTGCCAGCAGCTCAGGACAGTCCCCGCAGTATTTT. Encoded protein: CASSSGQSPQYF. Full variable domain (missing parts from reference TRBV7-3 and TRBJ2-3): GAGVSQTPSNKVTEKGKYVELRCDPISGHTALYWYRQSLGQGPEFLIYFQGTGAADDSGLPNDRFFAVRPEGSVSTLKIQRTERGDSAVYLCASSSGQSPQYFGPGTRLTVL.

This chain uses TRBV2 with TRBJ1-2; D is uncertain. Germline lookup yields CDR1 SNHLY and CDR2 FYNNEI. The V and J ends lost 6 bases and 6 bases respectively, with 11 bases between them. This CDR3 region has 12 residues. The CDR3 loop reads CASSPGVHGYTF. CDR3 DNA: TGTGCCAGCAGCCCCGGAGTCCATGGCTACACCTTC.

The CDR3 region is CASRGTAMNTEAFF. CDR3 DNA sequence: TGTGCCAGCAGGGGGACAGCTATGAACACTGAAGCTTTCTTT. The chain recombines TRBV21-1 with TRBJ1-1; TRBD1, the D gene given by the table, was not confirmed from the DNA. TRBV21-1 is classified as a pseudogene. This CDR3 is built from 14 residues.

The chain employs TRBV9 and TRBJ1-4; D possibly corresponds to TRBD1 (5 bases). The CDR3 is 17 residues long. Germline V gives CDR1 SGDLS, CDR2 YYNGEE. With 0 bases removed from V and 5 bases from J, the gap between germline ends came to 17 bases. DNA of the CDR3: TGTGCCAGCAGCGTAGGCGGGGGGAGATTACACAATGAAAAACTGTTTTTT. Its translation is CASSVGGGRLHNEKLFF.

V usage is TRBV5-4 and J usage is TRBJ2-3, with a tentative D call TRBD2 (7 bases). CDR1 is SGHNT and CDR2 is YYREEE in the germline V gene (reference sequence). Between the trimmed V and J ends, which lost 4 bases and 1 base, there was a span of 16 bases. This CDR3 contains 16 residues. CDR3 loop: CASSGGGLAGTDTQYF. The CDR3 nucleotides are TGTGCCAGCAGCGGGGGGGGGCTAGCGGGCACAGATACGCAGTATTTT.

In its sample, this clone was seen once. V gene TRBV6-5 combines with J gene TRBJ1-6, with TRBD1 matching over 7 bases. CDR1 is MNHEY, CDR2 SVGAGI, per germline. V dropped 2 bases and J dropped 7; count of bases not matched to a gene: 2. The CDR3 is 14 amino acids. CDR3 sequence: CASSYAGGNSPLHF. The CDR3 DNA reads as TGTGCCAGCAGTTACGCAGGGGGGAATTCACCCCTCCACTTT.

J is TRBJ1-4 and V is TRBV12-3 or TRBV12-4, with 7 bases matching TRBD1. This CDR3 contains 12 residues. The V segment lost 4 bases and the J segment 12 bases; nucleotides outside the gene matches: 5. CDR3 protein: CASSSGTAELFF. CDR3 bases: TGTGCCAGCAGTTCAGGGACAGCAGAACTGTTTTTT.

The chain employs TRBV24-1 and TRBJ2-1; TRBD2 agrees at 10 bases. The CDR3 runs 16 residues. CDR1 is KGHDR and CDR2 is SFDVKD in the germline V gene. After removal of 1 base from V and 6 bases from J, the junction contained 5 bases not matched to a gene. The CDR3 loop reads CATSDLAGGFFNEQFF. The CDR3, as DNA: TGTGCCACCAGTGATTTAGCGGGAGGGTTCTTCAATGAGCAGTTCTTC.

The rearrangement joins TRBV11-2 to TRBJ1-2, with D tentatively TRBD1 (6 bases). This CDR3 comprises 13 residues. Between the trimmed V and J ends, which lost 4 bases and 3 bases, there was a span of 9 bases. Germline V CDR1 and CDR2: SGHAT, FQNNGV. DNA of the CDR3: TGTGCCAGCAGCTCTACAGGGTACTATGGCTACACCTTC. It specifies CASSSTGYYGYTF.

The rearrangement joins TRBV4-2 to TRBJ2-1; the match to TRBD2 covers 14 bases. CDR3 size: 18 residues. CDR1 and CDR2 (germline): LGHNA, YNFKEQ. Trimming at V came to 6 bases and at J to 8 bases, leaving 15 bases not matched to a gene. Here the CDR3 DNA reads TGTGCCAGCAGGAAGCGGACGGGACTAGCGGGAGCAACCGATGAGCAGTTCTTC. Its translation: CASRKRTGLAGATDEQFF.

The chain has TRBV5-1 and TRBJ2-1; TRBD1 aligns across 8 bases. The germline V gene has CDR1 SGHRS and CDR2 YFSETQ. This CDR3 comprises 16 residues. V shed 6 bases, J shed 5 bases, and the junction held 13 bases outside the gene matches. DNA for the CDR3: TGCGCCAGCAATGTTTTCGGGACAGGAAGAGACAATGAGCAGTTCTTC. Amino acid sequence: CASNVFGTGRDNEQFF.

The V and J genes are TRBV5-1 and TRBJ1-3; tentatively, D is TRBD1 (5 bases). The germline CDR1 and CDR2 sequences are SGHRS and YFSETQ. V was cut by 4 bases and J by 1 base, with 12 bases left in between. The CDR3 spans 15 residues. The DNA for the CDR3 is TGCGCCAGCAGCAGGGGCGGGGGATCTGGAAACACCATATATTTT. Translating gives CASSRGGGSGNTIYF.

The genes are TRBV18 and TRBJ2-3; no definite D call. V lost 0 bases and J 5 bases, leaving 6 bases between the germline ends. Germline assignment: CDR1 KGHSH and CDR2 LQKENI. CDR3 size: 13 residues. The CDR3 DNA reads TGTGCCAGCTCACCACCCCCCGGAGATACGCAGTATTTT. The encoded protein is CASSPPPGDTQYF.

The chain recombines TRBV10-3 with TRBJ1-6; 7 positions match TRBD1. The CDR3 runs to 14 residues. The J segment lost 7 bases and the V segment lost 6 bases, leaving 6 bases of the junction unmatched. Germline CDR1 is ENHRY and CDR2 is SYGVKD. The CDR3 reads CAIREPGQNSPLHF. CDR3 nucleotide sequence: TGTGCCATCAGAGAACCGGGACAGAATTCACCCCTCCACTTT.

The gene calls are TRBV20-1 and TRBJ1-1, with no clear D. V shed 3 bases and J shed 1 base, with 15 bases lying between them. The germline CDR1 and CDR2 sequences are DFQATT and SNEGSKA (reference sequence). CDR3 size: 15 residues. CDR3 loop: CSASGSRLRNTEAFF. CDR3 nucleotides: TGCAGTGCTAGTGGATCCCGTTTGAGGAACACTGAAGCTTTCTTT.

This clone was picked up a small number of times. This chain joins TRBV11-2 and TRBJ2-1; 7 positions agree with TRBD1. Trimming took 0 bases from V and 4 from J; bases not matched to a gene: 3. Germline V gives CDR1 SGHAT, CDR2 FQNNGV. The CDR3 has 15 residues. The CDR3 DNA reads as TGTGCCAGCAGCTTAGAAAGGGACAGATACAATGAGCAGTTCTTC. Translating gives CASSLERDRYNEQFF.

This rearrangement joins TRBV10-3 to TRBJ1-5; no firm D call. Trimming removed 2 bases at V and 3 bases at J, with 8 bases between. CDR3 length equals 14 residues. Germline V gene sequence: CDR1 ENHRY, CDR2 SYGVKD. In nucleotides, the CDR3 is TGTGCCATCAGTGAGGATCAGGTCAATCAGCCCCAGCATTTT. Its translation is CAISEDQVNQPQHF.

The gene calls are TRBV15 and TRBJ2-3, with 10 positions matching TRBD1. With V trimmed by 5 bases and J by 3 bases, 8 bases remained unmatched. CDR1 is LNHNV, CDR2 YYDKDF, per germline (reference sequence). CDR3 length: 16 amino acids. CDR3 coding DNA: TGTGCCACCAGCGGGCGACAGGGGGCGAGGACAGATACGCAGTATTTT. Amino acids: CATSGRQGARTDTQYF. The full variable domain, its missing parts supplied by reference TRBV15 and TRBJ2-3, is DAMVIQNPRYQVTQFGKPVTLSCSQTLNHNVMYWYQQKSSQAPKLLFHYYDKDFNNEADTPDNFQSRRPNTSFCFLDIRSPGLGDTAMYLCATSGRQGARTDTQYFGPGTRLTVL.

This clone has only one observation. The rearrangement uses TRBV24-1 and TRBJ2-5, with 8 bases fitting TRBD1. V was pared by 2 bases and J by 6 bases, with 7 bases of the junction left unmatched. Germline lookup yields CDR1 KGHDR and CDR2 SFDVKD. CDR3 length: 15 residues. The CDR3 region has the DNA TGTGCCACCAGTGATTCTAGGACAGGGATGCAGACCCAGTACTTC. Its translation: CATSDSRTGMQTQYF.

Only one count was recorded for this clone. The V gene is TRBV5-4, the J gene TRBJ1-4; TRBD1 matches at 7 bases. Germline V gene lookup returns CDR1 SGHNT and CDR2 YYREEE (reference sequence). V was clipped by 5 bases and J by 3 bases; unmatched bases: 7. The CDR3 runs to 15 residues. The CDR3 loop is CASSRRQGANEKLFF. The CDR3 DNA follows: TGTGCCAGCAGTCGCCGACAGGGCGCTAATGAAAAACTGTTTTTT.

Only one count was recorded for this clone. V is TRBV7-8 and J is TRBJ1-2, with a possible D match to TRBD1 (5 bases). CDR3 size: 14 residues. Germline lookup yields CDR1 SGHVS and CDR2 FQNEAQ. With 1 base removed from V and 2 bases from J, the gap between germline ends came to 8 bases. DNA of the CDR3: TGTGCCAGCAGCTTAGTTTCAGGGAACTATGGCTACACCTTC. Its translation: CASSLVSGNYGYTF.

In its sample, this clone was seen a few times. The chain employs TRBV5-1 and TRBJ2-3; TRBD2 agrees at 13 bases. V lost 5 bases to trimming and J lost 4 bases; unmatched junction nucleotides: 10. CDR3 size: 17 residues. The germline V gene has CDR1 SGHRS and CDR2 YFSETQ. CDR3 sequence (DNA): TGCGCCAGCAGTTGGGACGGACTAGCGGGAGACTCAGATACGCAGTATTTT. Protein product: CASSWDGLAGDSDTQYF. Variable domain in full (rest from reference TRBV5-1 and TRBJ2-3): KAGVTQTPRYLIKTRGQQVTLSCSPISGHRSVSWYQQTPGQGLQFLFEYFSETQRNKGNFPGRFSGRQFSNSRSEMNVSTLELGDSALYLCASSWDGLAGDSDTQYFGPGTRLTVL.

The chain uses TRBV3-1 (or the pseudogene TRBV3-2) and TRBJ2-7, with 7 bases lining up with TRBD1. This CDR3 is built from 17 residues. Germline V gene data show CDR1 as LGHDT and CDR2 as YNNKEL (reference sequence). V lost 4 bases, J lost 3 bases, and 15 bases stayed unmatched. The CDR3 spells CASSLTSAGTAVYEQYF. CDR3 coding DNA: TGTGCCAGCAGCCTGACGTCAGCCGGGACAGCGGTCTACGAGCAGTACTTC.

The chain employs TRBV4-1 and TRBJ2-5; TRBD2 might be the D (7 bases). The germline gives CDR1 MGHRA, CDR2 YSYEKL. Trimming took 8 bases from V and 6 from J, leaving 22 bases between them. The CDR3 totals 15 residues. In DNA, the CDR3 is TGCGCCAGCTCCACCCTAACGGGGGGCATGAAGACCCAGTACTTC. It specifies CASSTLTGGMKTQYF.

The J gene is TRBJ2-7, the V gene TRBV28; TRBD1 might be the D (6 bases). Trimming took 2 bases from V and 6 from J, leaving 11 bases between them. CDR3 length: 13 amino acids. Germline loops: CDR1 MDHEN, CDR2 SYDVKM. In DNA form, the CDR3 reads TGTGCCAGCAGTTTACCGGGCAGGGGCGAGCAGTACTTC. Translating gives CASSLPGRGEQYF. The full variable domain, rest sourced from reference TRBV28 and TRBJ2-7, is DVKVTQSSRYLVKRTGEKVFLECVQDMDHENMFWYRQDPGLGLRLIYFSYDVKMKEKGDIPEGYSVSREKKERFSLILESASTNQTSMYLCASSLPGRGEQYFGPGTRLTVT.